This entry lists 31 T cell receptor beta chains sequenced from one sample in a study of PD-L1 blockade in urothelial cancer. The data were produced by immunoSEQ multiplex PCR, yet TCRdb's version contains in-frame clones alone and is incomplete. The sample lists 50,000 to 75,000 clones; around four fifths were seen once. Time point denoted: pretreatment peripheral blood. The sample here was PBMCs, taken around atezolizumab (anti-PD-L1) treatment. The receptors originated from a man in his 70s with urothelial cancer.

The J gene is TRBJ1-1, the V gene TRBV20-1; D is unresolved. The CDR3 contains 10 residues. Trimming left V 7 bases short and J 5 bases short, with 8 bases between. Germline V gene sequence: CDR1 DFQATT, CDR2 SNEGSKA (reference sequence). CDR3 protein: CSVRGTEAFF. CDR3 sequence (DNA): TGCAGTGTTCGAGGGACTGAAGCTTTCTTT.

This chain connects TRBV10-3 to TRBJ2-7; D perhaps matches TRBD2 (5 bases). Trimming took 7 bases from V and 4 from J, leaving 14 bases between them. The CDR3 length is 13 residues. Germline V gene lookup returns CDR1 ENHRY and CDR2 SYGVKD. The CDR3 is CAITEGREYEQYF. Here the CDR3 DNA reads TGTGCCATCACCGAGGGCAGAGAGTACGAGCAGTACTTC.

The rearrangement links TRBV7-8 to TRBJ2-1, with D possibly matching TRBD2 (7 bases). This CDR3 is built from 20 residues. Germline CDR1 reads SGHVS; CDR2 reads FQNEAQ. The V and J ends lost 2 bases and 6 bases respectively, with 29 bases between them. CDR3 in amino acids: CASSLFEREGTRHMFNEQFF. The CDR3, as DNA: TGTGCCAGCAGCTTATTTGAGCGGGAAGGGACAAGGCATATGTTCAATGAGCAGTTCTTC.

The sample holds a few counts of this clone. V and J are TRBV29-1 and TRBJ2-7, with 11 bases matching TRBD1. V shed 1 base and J 6 bases; nucleotides not matched to a gene: 2. The CDR3 is 13 residues long. CDR1 and CDR2 (germline): SQVTM, ANQGSEA. The CDR3 here is CSVEGDRGVEQYF. The CDR3 DNA sequence: TGCAGCGTTGAAGGGGACAGGGGGGTCGAGCAGTACTTC.

The gene calls are TRBV5-1 and TRBJ2-7; TRBD2 is a possible D gene (5 bases). V was cut by 1 base and J by 2 bases, with 16 bases left in between. Germline V lookup: CDR1 SGHRS, CDR2 YFSETQ. This CDR3 has 16 residues. The CDR3 bases are TGCGCCAGCAGCTTGTATCGTCCGGGGTCCCCCTACGAGCAGTACTTC. It encodes CASSLYRPGSPYEQYF.

CDR3 sequence: CASSQVRREAGDTQYF. CDR3 DNA sequence: TGCGCCAGCAGCCAAGTAAGGCGGGAGGCCGGAGATACGCAGTATTTT. The chain uses TRBV4-3 and TRBJ2-3; 8 nucleotides line up with TRBD2. This CDR3 is built from 16 residues. Germline V lookup: CDR1 LGHNA, CDR2 YSLEER. Losses at the gene ends were 1 base for V and 5 bases for J; bases not matched to a gene: 8.

This clone came up once. J is TRBJ1-1 and V is TRBV6-5; unclear D gene. The CDR3 runs to 14 residues. Trimming removed 0 bases from V and 6 bases from J, with 11 bases in between. CDR1 is MNHEY, CDR2 SVGAGI, per germline. CDR3 coding DNA: TGTGCCAGCAGTTACTCAGGCGGGTGGGCTGAAGCTTTCTTT. Translation: CASSYSGGWAEAFF.

This clone showed up just a few times. This rearrangement joins TRBV2 to TRBJ2-7, with 11 bases that match TRBD2. Germline assignment: CDR1 SNHLY and CDR2 FYNNEI. CDR3 length: 16 residues. The junction had 8 bases not matched to a gene; V was cut back by 6 bases and J by 1 base. CDR3 region: CASRPITSGRSYEQYF. In DNA, the CDR3 is TGTGCCAGCAGACCCATTACTAGCGGGAGATCCTACGAGCAGTACTTC.

This clone was seen a handful of times. This sequence joins TRBV9 and TRBJ2-2; TRBD1 might be the D (5 bases). Germline V gene data show CDR1 as SGDLS and CDR2 as YYNGEE. This CDR3 contains 16 residues. With 0 bases removed from V and 4 bases from J, the gap between germline ends came to 13 bases. The DNA for the CDR3 is TGTGCCAGCAGCGTAGGGGGCTTATACGGCACCGGGGAGCTGTTTTTT. This sequence encodes CASSVGGLYGTGELFF.

The V gene is TRBV9, the J gene TRBJ2-1; 8 bases line up with TRBD1. Trimming removed 3 bases from V and 7 bases from J; junction bases left unmatched: 6. The CDR3 is made up of 14 amino acids. Germline CDR1 and CDR2: SGDLS and YYNGEE. In DNA form, the CDR3 reads TGTGCCAGCAGCGCTACAGGGGGTTTAAATGAGCAGTTCTTC. As protein: CASSATGGLNEQFF.

The V call is TRBV9, the J call TRBJ2-1; possible D gene TRBD2, 6 bases. Germline-derived CDR1 and CDR2 are SGDLS and YYNGEE. CDR3 length equals 16 residues. Deletions cut 0 bases from V and 8 bases from J, with 18 bases between. CDR3 coding DNA: TGTGCCAGCAGCGTAGCGCCTAGCGCATCTAATGATGAGCAGTTCTTC. The encoded protein is CASSVAPSASNDEQFF.

The chain recombines TRBV9 with TRBJ2-3; D is ambiguous. Trimming removed 0 bases at V and 5 bases at J, with 4 bases between. The V gene's germline CDR1 is SGDLS and CDR2 YYNGEE. The length of the CDR3 is 12 residues. DNA of the CDR3: TGTGCCAGCAGCGTAGCGGGAGATACGCAGTATTTT. Its protein product is CASSVAGDTQYF.

The chain joins TRBV11-3 to TRBJ2-3, with 7 bases aligning to TRBD1. The CDR3 covers 15 residues. The germline CDR1 and CDR2 sequences are SGHNT and YENEEA. Trimming took 5 bases from V and 5 from J; bases not matched to a gene: 10. CDR3 bases: TGTGCCAGCAGCGGTGGGCTAGACAGGGAAGATACGCAGTATTTT. It specifies CASSGGLDREDTQYF.

The CDR3 coding sequence is TGTGCCATCAGTGAGTCTTACGGGAGGGCCCATGAGCAGTTCTTC. This translates into CAISESYGRAHEQFF. This chain connects TRBV10-3 to TRBJ2-1; 8 bases map to TRBD2. The CDR3 sequence is 15 residues long. With 0 bases clipped from V and 8 bases from J, the junction kept 6 bases outside the gene matches. CDR1 is ENHRY, CDR2 SYGVKD, per germline.

The chain is built from TRBV5-1 and TRBJ2-7; possibly TRBD2 for D (5 bases). Germline V gene sequence: CDR1 SGHRS, CDR2 YFSETQ. V shed 4 bases and J shed 3 bases, with 8 bases lying between them. This CDR3 region has 12 residues. CDR3 protein: CASSDRGYEQYF. CDR3 bases: TGCGCCAGCAGCGACCGGGGCTACGAGCAGTACTTC.

The chain couples TRBV29-1 to TRBJ1-4; TRBD1 matches 8 bases. CDR1 SQVTM and CDR2 ANQGSEA come from the germline V gene. J lost 6 bases, V lost 6 bases, and 15 bases had no gene match. This CDR3 is built from 16 residues. This CDR3 reads CSVQGDRNSPYEKLFF. The CDR3 DNA reads as TGCAGCGTCCAGGGGGACAGGAACTCTCCCTATGAAAAACTGTTTTTT.

The chain has TRBV7-9 and TRBJ2-1; 10 bases match TRBD2. V lost 4 bases to trimming and J lost 7 bases; unmatched junction nucleotides: 16. Germline V gives CDR1 SEHNR, CDR2 FQNEAQ (reference sequence). The CDR3 is made up of 18 amino acids. The CDR3 is CASSSIRGTSGNPNEQFF. CDR3 DNA sequence: TGTGCCAGCAGCTCCATTCGGGGTACTAGCGGGAACCCTAATGAGCAGTTCTTC.

This clone was seen a single time. J is TRBJ2-3 and V is TRBV5-1, with TRBD2 as a possible D gene (6 bases). The CDR3 loop spans 17 amino acids. Germline V gene sequence: CDR1 SGHRS, CDR2 YFSETQ. Trimming removed 3 bases at V and 1 base at J, with 18 bases between. The CDR3 coding sequence is TGCGCCAGCAGCTGGAGACTAGAAATGGGAGGCACAGATACGCAGTATTTT. This sequence encodes CASSWRLEMGGTDTQYF.

This clone was recorded once. The rearrangement uses TRBV5-4 and TRBJ2-2, with D maybe TRBD2 (6 bases). V was shortened by 0 bases and J by 4 bases, with 13 bases between the two germline ends. Looked up from germline, CDR1 is SGHNT and CDR2 is YYREEE (reference sequence). The CDR3 totals 16 residues. The chain's CDR3 is CASSLGPGEGTGELFF. For the CDR3, the DNA is TGTGCCAGCAGCTTGGGCCCGGGAGAAGGCACCGGGGAGCTGTTTTTT. The complete variable domain, with remaining parts taken from reference TRBV5-4 and TRBJ2-2, reads ETGVTQSPTHLIKTRGQQVTLRCSSQSGHNTVSWYQQALGQGPQFIFQYYREEENGRGNFPPRFSGLQFPNYSSELNVNALELDDSALYLCASSLGPGEGTGELFFGEGSRLTVL.

The chain carries TRBV6-6 and TRBJ2-2, with D possibly matching TRBD1 (6 bases). V lost 5 bases to trimming and J lost 0 bases, with 10 bases between them. CDR3 length equals 15 residues. Germline CDR1 reads MNHNY; CDR2 reads SVGAGI (reference sequence). The CDR3, as DNA: TGTGCCAGCAGTCGGACAGTACCGAACACCGGGGAGCTGTTTTTT. This encodes CASSRTVPNTGELFF.

The genes are TRBV7-2 and TRBJ2-1, with D maybe TRBD2 (6 bases). Germline assignment: CDR1 SGHTA and CDR2 FQGNSA. V dropped 5 bases and J dropped 8 bases, with 13 bases sitting between them. This CDR3 spans 13 amino acids. Here the CDR3 reads CASSLGRRDEQFF. The CDR3 DNA reads TGTGCCAGCAGCCTCGGACGGAGGGATGAGCAGTTCTTC.

The chain joins TRBV2 to TRBJ2-5; 11 nucleotides agree with TRBD2. This CDR3 is built from 13 residues. Unmatched junction bases numbered 3, after V lost 5 bases and J lost 7 bases. Germline V lookup: CDR1 SNHLY, CDR2 FYNNEI. CDR3 sequence: CASSPGTSGTQYF. In DNA, the CDR3 is TGTGCCAGCAGTCCCGGGACTAGCGGGACCCAGTACTTC.

This clone showed up just a few times. The V and J genes are TRBV2 and TRBJ1-5; TRBD1 matches 7 bases. V shed 8 bases and J 5 bases; nucleotides not matched to a gene: 6. This CDR3 comprises 13 residues. The germline CDR1 and CDR2 sequences are SNHLY and FYNNEI. In DNA, the CDR3 is TGTGCCAGCCTTAGGGACAGAGATCAGCCCCAGCATTTT. It translates to CASLRDRDQPQHF.

The chain employs TRBV7-2 and TRBJ2-7, with 7 bases identical to TRBD1. Germline lookup yields CDR1 SGHTA and CDR2 FQGNSA. CDR3 length equals 14 residues. With 6 bases clipped from V and 0 bases from J, the junction kept 5 bases outside the gene matches. CDR3 nucleotides: TGTGCCAGCAGGATACAGGGGAACTCCTACGAGCAGTACTTC. Amino acid sequence: CASRIQGNSYEQYF.

The V and J genes are TRBV27 and TRBJ2-1, with TRBD2 as a possible D gene (6 bases). V gave up 5 bases and J gave up 2 bases, with 13 bases separating them. Germline CDR1 and CDR2: MNHEY and SMNVEV (reference sequence). This CDR3 contains 15 residues. CDR3 sequence: CASSLRERPYNEQFF. CDR3 nucleotide sequence: TGTGCCAGCAGTCTCCGGGAGCGTCCCTACAATGAGCAGTTCTTC.

The chain combines TRBV28 with TRBJ2-3; 14 nucleotides match TRBD2. Trimming took 3 bases from V and 10 from J; bases not matched to a gene: 6. CDR3 length equals 15 residues. In germline, CDR1 is MDHEN, CDR2 SYDVKM. This CDR3 is CASSFTGTSGSSQYF. The CDR3 DNA reads TGTGCCAGCAGTTTCACCGGGACTAGCGGGAGTTCGCAGTATTTT.

The gene calls are TRBV11-3 and TRBJ1-1; D may be TRBD1 (6 bases). Trimming stripped 5 bases from V and 1 base from J, with 14 bases between. Looked up from germline, CDR1 is SGHNT and CDR2 is YENEEA. The length of the CDR3 is 15 residues. CDR3 in amino acids: CASSVRQDPNTEAFF. CDR3 in DNA: TGTGCCAGCAGCGTAAGACAGGATCCGAACACTGAAGCTTTCTTT.

The rearrangement uses TRBV10-3 and TRBJ2-2; 8 bases match TRBD2. Germline-derived CDR1 and CDR2 are ENHRY and SYGVKD. This CDR3 is built from 13 residues. V was pared by 11 bases and J by 3 bases, with 5 bases of the junction left unmatched. The CDR3 spells CAGGGTHTGELFF. CDR3 DNA: TGTGCCGGCGGGGGGACACACACCGGGGAGCTGTTTTTT.

The chain uses TRBV6-1 and TRBJ2-3; unclear D gene. This CDR3 contains 14 residues. Germline CDR1 reads MNHNS; CDR2 reads SASEGT. V shed 3 bases and J shed 2 bases, with 9 bases lying between them. CDR3 nucleotides: TGTGCCAGCAGTGAGGGCCATTCCACAGATACGCAGTATTTT. Translation: CASSEGHSTDTQYF.

This clone has just a few counts. The chain combines TRBV9 with TRBJ2-2; 9 nucleotides match TRBD1. From germline, CDR1 is SGDLS and CDR2 YYNGEE. With 2 bases clipped from V and 3 bases from J, the junction kept 5 bases outside the gene matches. The CDR3 extends over 16 amino acids. The CDR3 bases are TGTGCCAGCAGCGTTGGGACAGGGATGGACACCGGGGAGCTGTTTTTT. Its translation is CASSVGTGMDTGELFF.

In this sample, this clone turned up once. This chain joins TRBV7-6 and TRBJ1-3; D ambiguous. The germline CDR1 and CDR2 sequences are SGHVS and FNYEAQ. The CDR3 is made up of 12 amino acids. Trimming stripped 1 base from V and 7 bases from J, with 5 bases between. In DNA form, the CDR3 reads TGTGCCAGCAGCTTAGAACAGAACACCATATATTTT. Residues: CASSLEQNTIYF.